Listed below are T cell receptor beta chains from one sample, sequenced in a study of control samples from healthy donors and cancer patients. TCRdb's table, derived via immunoSEQ multiplex PCR, lists solely in-frame clones and lacks some. The table lists some 74,000 clones, about 94% of them singletons. The sequenced material came from blood. The receptors derive from a woman in her 30s in good health. CDR3s include the opening cysteine and the closing phenylalanine or tryptophan. Each record gives: D gene, V gene, J gene, CDR3 DNA, CDR3 protein. D genes are given only for firm matches.

.	TRBV11-2	TRBJ2-1	TGTGCCAGCAGCTCCCGGGACAATGAGCAGTTCTTC	CASSSRDNEQFF
TRBD2	TRBV2	TRBJ2-3	TGTGCCAGCAGTCGGGACGGGGGGAGCACAGATACGCAGTATTTT	CASSRDGGSTDTQYF
.	TRBV4-2	TRBJ1-1	TGTGCCAGCAGCCAGGCCGGGAGTGAAGCTTTCTTT	CASSQAGSEAFF
TRBD1	TRBV7-2	TRBJ1-4	TGTGCCAGCAGCCGTCGACAGGGTCTTGAAAAACTGTTTTTT	CASSRRQGLEKLFF
.	TRBV4-1	TRBJ1-6	TGCGCCAGCAGCCAAGTTGTCGGGGGTTCACCCCTCCACTTT	CASSQVVGGSPLHF
.	TRBV5-4	TRBJ1-6	TGTGCCAGCAGCAGGGGGGTTGGGTTTTCACCCCTCCACTTT	CASSRGVGFSPLHF
TRBD1	TRBV11-3	TRBJ1-1	TGTGCCAGCAGGGAGGGGGCGATCACTGAAGCTTTCTTT	CASREGAITEAFF
.	TRBV6-5	TRBJ1-3	TGTGCCAGCAGACCCGACGGACTCTCTGGAAACACCATATATTTT	CASRPDGLSGNTIYF
.	TRBV27	TRBJ1-1	TGTGCCAGCAGTGAGAACACTGAAGCTTTCTTT	CASSENTEAFF
TRBD1	TRBV24-1	TRBJ1-5	TGTGCCACCAATTCGGGACAGGGCCATCAGCCCCAGCATTTT	CATNSGQGHQPQHF
.	TRBV6-5	TRBJ2-5	TGTGCCAGCAGTTCGGTAGCACGGACCCAGTACTTC	CASSSVARTQYF